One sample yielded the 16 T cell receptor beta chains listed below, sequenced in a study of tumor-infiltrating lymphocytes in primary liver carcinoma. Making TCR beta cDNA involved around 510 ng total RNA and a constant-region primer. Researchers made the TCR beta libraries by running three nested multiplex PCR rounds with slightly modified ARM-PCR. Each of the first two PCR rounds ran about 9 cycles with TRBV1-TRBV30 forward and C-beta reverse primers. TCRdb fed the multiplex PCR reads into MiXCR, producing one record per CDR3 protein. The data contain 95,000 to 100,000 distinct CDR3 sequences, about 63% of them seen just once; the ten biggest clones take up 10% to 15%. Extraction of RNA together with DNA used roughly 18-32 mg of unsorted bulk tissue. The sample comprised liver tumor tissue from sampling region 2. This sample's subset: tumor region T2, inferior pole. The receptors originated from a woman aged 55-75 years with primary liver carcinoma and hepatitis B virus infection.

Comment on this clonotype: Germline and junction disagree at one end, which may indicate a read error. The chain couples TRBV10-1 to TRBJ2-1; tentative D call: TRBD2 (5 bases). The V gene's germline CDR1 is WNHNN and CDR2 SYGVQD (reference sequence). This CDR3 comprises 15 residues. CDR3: CANSESTGGRDEQFF. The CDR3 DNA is TGCGCCAACAGTGAGTCGACCGGCGGGCGGGATGAGCAGTTCTTC.

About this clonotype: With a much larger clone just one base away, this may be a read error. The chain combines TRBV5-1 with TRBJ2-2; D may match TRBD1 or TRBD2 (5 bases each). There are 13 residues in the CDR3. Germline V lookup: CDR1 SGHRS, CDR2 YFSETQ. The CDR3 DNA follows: TGCGCCAGCAGCAGAGGACGGGACGGGGAGCTGCTTTTT. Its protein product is CASSRGRDGELLF. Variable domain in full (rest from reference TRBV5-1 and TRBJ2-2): KAGVTQTPRYLIKTRGQQVTLSCSPISGHRSVSWYQQTPGQGLQFLFEYFSETQRNKGNFPGRFSGRQFSNSRSEMNVSTLELGDSALYLCASSRGRDGELLFGEGSRLTVL.

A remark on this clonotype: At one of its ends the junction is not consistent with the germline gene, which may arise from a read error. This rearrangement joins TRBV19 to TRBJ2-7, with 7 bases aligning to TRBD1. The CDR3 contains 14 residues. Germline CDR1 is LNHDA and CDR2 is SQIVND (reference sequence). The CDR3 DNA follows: TGTGCCAGTAGTAATAACGACAGGGCTTACGAGCAGTATTTC. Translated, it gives CASSNNDRAYEQYF.

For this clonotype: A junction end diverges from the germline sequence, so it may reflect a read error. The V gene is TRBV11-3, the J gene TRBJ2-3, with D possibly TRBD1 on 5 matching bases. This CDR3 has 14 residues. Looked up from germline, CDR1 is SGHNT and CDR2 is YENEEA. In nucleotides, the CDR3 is TGTGCCAGCAGCTGTCGGAGTAGCACAGGTACGCAGTATTTT. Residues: CASSCRSSTGTQYF.

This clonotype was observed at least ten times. CDR3 region: CASSPPQGHYEQYF. The CDR3 DNA follows: TGTGCCAGCAGCCCCCCGCAGGGCCACTACGAGCAGTACTTC. The rearrangement joins TRBV5-6 to TRBJ2-7, with D perhaps TRBD1 (5 bases). There are 14 residues in the CDR3. From germline, CDR1 is SGHDT and CDR2 YYEEEE. V was cut by 4 bases and J by 3 bases, with 14 bases left in between.

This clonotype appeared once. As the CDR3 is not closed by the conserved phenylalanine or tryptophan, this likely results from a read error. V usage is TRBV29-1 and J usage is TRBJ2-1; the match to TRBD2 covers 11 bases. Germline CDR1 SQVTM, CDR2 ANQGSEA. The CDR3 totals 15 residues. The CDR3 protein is CSVDSGTSGYNDQFL. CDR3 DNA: TGCAGCGTTGACTCCGGGACTAGCGGTTACAATGATCAGTTCTTA.

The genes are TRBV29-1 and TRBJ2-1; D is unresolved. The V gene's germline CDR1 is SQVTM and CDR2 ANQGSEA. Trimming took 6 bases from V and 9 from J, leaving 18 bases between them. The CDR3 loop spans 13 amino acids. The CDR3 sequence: CSVQAGCSIEQFF. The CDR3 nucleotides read TGCAGCGTGCAGGCCGGATGCAGCATTGAGCAGTTCTTC.

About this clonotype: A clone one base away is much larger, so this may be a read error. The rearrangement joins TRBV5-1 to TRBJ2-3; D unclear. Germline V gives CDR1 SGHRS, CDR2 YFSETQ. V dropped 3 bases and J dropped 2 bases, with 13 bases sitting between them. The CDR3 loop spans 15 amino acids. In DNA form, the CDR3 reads TGCGCCAGCAGCTACGAGGCAGGAATCACAGATACGCAGTATTTT. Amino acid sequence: CASSYEAGITDTQYF.

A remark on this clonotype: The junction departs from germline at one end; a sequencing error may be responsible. DNA of the CDR3: TGTGCCAGCAGCTTGACAGGGAAGGTCACCGGGGAGCTGCTTTTT. Residues: CASSLTGKVTGELLF. This chain uses TRBV7-9 with TRBJ2-2; 7 bases are a match to TRBD1. The length of the CDR3 is 15 residues. The germline gives CDR1 SEHNR, CDR2 FQNEAQ (reference sequence). Variable domain in full (rest from reference TRBV7-9 and TRBJ2-2): DTGVSQNPRHKITKRGQNVTFRCDPISEHNRLYWYRQTLGQGPEFLTYFQNEAQLEKSRLLSDRFSAERPKGSFSTLEIQRTEQGDSAMYLCASSLTGKVTGELLFGEGSRLTVL.

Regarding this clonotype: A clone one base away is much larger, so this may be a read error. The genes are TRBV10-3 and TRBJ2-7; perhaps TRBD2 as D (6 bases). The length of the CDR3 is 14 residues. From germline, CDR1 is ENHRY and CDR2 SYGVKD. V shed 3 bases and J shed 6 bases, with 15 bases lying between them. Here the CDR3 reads CAISDSGLSTEQYF. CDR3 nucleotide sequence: TGTGCCATCAGTGACTCAGGACTATCCACCGAGCAGTACTTC.

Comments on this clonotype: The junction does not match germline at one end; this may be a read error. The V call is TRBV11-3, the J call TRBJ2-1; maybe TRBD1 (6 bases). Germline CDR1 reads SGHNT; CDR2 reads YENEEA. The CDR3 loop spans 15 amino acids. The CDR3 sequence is CVSSLAGDARGEQFF. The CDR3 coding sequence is TGTGTCAGCAGCTTGGCAGGGGATGCCCGGGGTGAGCAGTTCTTC.

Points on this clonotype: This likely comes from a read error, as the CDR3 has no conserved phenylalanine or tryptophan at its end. The CDR3 nucleotides read TGTGCCGGCAGCTTCAGGCCCACAGGGGCCCTTTACGAGCAGTACTAT. It specifies CAGSFRPTGALYEQYY. The chain recombines TRBV11-1 with TRBJ2-7; 7 bases fit TRBD1. The germline V gene has CDR1 SGHAT and CDR2 FQDESV (reference sequence). The length of the CDR3 is 16 residues.

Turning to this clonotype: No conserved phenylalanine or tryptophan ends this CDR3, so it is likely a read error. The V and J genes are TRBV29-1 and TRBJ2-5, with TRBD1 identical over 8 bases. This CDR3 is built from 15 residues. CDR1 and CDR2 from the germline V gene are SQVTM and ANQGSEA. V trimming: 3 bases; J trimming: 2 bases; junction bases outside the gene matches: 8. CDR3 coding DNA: TGCAGCGTTGATCCGGCCAGGGGGCGGCAAGAGACCCAGTACCTC. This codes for CSVDPARGRQETQYL.

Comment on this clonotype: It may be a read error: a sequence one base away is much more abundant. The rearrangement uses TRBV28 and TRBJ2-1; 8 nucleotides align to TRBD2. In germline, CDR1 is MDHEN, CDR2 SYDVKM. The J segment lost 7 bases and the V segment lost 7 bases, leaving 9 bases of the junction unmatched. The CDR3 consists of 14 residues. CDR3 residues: CASTKAGERNEQFF. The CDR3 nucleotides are TGTGCCAGCACCAAAGCGGGAGAGCGGAATGAGCAGTTCTTC.

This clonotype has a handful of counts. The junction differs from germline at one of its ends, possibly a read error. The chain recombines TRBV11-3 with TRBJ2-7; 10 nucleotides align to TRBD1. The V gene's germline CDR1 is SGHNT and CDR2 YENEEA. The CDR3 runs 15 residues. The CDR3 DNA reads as TGTGCCAGTAGCCCCGGGACAGGGGACAACTACGAGCAGTACTTT. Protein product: CASSPGTGDNYEQYF.

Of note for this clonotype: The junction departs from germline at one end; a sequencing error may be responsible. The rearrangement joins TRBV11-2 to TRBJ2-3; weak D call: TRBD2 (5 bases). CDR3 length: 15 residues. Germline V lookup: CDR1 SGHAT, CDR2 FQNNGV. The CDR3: CVSSHGLAGPDTQYF. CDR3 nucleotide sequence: TGTGTCAGCAGCCATGGACTTGCGGGCCCAGATACGCAGTATTTT.